The clone carrying this T cell receptor beta chain appeared many times. Its target is unknown. The record originates from a study of beta chain features in type 1 diabetes. Purity exceeding 95% was reached by all sorted populations. General study results and limits: A possible short-template PCR bias applies equally to patients and controls.

The study reverse transcribed the entire isolated RNA, so it sequenced expressed TCRB transcripts. TCRdb keeps only in-frame clones here, not all; method: immunoSEQ multiplex PCR. The data show about 150,000 clones, 8.1% seen once. CDR1 and CDR2 from the germline V gene are KGHSH and LQKENI. The CDR3 extends over 15 amino acids. Trimming pared 0 bases from V and 0 bases from J, leaving 8 bases between. The sample was central memory CD4+ T cells from blood. This TCR derives from a man between 18 and 35 years old in good health. The genes are TRBV18 and TRBJ1-1; D gene uncertain. The CDR3 DNA reads TGTGCCAGCTCACCACCCGTCGGGATGAACACTGAAGCTTTCTTT. Amino acids: CASSPPVGMNTEAFF.